This T cell receptor (beta chain) is drawn from a study of blood T cell repertoires in COVID-19. Measured with immunoSEQ multiplex PCR; TCRdb has only the in-frame clones, and not every one. Counted here are some 340,000 clones, roughly 86% occurring once; the ten biggest clones make up roughly 5.2%. The length of the CDR3 is 13 residues. Germline-derived CDR1 and CDR2 are MNHEY and SVGAGI. V lost 6 bases to trimming and J lost 1 base, with 9 bases between them. The TCR originated in a woman in her 30s who had recovered from COVID-19. The specimen sequenced was PBMCs or T cells enriched from blood (not recorded which). This chain links TRBV6-5 with TRBJ1-1; a possible D gene is TRBD1 (6 bases). CDR3 bases: TGTGCCAGCAGAATGGACAGGAACACTGAAGCTTTCTTT. Its translation is CASRMDRNTEAFF.